This T cell receptor beta chain emerged from a study of CD8 T cells in ankylosing spondylitis. Study-level results: As reported, disease-linked clones showed significant enrichment in matched ankylosing spondylitis synovial fluid. Ankylosing spondylitis blood appeared to carry a characteristic TCR beta motif of roughly eight highly homologous variants. Disease-linked clones were found to be CD8+ and relatively rare in peripheral blood.

Trimming removed 8 bases at V and 9 bases at J, with 17 bases between. Germline V gives CDR1 LNHDA, CDR2 SQIVND (reference sequence). CDR3 size: 13 residues. For TCR beta, libraries came from quantitative 5'-RACE with molecular barcodes. MiXCR was run by TCRdb on the 5' RACE reads, yielding one entry per CDR3 protein. The sample lists 200,000 to 250,000 distinct CDR3 sequences, about 7.3% occurring once. This clonotype was detected ten times or more. Its antigen is undetermined. The TCR sequence derives from a male donor with ankylosing spondylitis. Material for sequencing was blood, either unsorted or a sorted T cell fraction (not recorded which). The chain is built from TRBV19 and TRBJ1-5, with D tentatively TRBD1 (5 bases). The CDR3 nucleotides are TGTGCCAGTGGGACGGACATCAGCGGGCCCCAGCATTTT. Amino acid sequence: CASGTDISGPQHF. The whole variable domain, filled in from reference TRBV19 and TRBJ1-5, reads DGGITQSPKYLFRKEGQNVTLSCEQNLNHDAMYWYRQDPGQGLRLIYYSQIVNDFQKGDIAEGYSVSREKKESFPLTVTSAQKNPTAFYLCASGTDISGPQHFGDGTRLSIL.